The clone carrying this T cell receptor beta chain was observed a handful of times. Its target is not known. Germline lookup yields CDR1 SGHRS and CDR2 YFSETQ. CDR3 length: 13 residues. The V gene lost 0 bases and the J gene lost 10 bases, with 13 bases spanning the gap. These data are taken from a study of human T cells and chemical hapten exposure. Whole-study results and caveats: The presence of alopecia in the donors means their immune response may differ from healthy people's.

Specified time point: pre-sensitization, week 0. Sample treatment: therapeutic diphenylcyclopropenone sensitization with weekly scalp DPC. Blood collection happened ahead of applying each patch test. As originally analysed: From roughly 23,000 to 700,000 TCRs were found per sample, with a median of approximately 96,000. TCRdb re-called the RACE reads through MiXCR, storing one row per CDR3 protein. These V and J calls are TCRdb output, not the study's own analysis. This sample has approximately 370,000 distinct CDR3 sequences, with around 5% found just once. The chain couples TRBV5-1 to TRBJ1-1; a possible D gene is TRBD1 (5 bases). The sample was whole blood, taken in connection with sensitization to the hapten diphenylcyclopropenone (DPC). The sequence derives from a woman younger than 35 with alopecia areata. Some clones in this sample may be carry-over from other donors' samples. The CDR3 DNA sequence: TGCGCCAGCAGCTTGGCTCAGGGTGCTGGAGCTTTCTTT. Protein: CASSLAQGAGAFF.